The next 12 T cell receptor beta chains were all read from a single sample in a study of T-cell memory formation after mild COVID-19. Each CDR3 protein is one row after TCRdb ran MiXCR on the 5' RACE reads. The repertoire holds a few hundred thousand distinct CDR3 sequences, with about 16% as singletons. What was sequenced was PBMCs or a T cell subset sorted from them (not recorded which). The origin of the receptors is a man younger than 35 who had mild COVID-19 (a few samples of this study predate the infection). Cell type and time point are not known.

This clonotype has just a few counts. J is TRBJ1-5 and V is TRBV12-3 or TRBV12-4; tentatively, D is TRBD1 (6 bases). V lost 4 bases to trimming and J lost 1 base, with 17 bases between them. The CDR3 is 17 amino acids. Here the CDR3 DNA reads TGTGCCAGCAGTTCCCCCTACGACAGGCTCAGCAATCAGCCCCAGCATTTT. This sequence encodes CASSSPYDRLSNQPQHF.

This rearrangement joins TRBV5-1 to TRBJ1-1; D is unclear. Germline V lookup: CDR1 SGHRS, CDR2 YFSETQ. Trimming cost V 0 bases and J 4 bases, with 13 bases left between them. The CDR3 covers 15 residues. The CDR3 coding sequence is TGCGCCAGCAGCTTGGATCCGGGCAGGAGCACTGAAGCTTTCTTT. As protein: CASSLDPGRSTEAFF.

This clonotype has a count of ten or more. Here the CDR3 reads CASSLAGVGTGVETQYF. The DNA for the CDR3 is TGTGCCAGCAGCTTAGCTGGCGTTGGGACAGGGGTAGAGACCCAGTACTTC. The chain employs TRBV7-3 and TRBJ2-5, with TRBD1 identical over 10 bases. The length of the CDR3 is 17 residues. Germline CDR1 is SGHTA and CDR2 is FQGTGA. With V trimmed by 2 bases and J by 4 bases, 10 bases remained unmatched.

This clonotype was observed once. This chain joins TRBV24-1 and TRBJ2-2; D call uncertain. This CDR3 is 12 amino acids long. From germline, CDR1 is KGHDR and CDR2 SFDVKD. Trimming shortened V by 5 bases and J by 3 bases, and 3 bases separated the two germline ends. The CDR3 loop reads CATSGHTGELFF. CDR3 coding DNA: TGTGCCACCAGTGGGCACACCGGGGAGCTGTTTTTT.

V usage is TRBV4-3 and J usage is TRBJ1-5; no clear D gene. The CDR3 consists of 15 residues. Germline CDR1 LGHNA, CDR2 YSLEER. Trimming removed 0 bases at V and 5 bases at J, with 11 bases between. This CDR3 is CASSQDWREYQPQHF. The CDR3 nucleotides are TGCGCCAGCAGCCAAGACTGGCGGGAATATCAGCCCCAGCATTTT.

The chain has TRBV7-9 and TRBJ1-1; D might be TRBD1 (6 bases). The CDR3 length is 14 residues. V gave up 3 bases and J gave up 4 bases, with 12 bases separating them. Looked up from germline, CDR1 is SEHNR and CDR2 is FQNEAQ (reference sequence). Here the CDR3 reads CASSLEGQRTEAFF. CDR3 bases: TGTGCCAGCAGCTTGGAAGGACAGCGCACTGAAGCTTTCTTT.

This clonotype was counted a few times. The chain carries TRBV9 and TRBJ1-1, with D maybe TRBD1 (5 bases). The ends were cut back, 0 bases at V and 2 bases at J, with 11 bases in the middle. There are 15 residues in the CDR3. From germline, CDR1 is SGDLS and CDR2 YYNGEE. CDR3 bases: TGTGCCAGCAGCGTAGGGGGGACTTTTAACACTGAAGCTTTCTTT. This encodes CASSVGGTFNTEAFF. Supplemented by reference TRBV9 and TRBJ1-1, the full variable domain reads DSGVTQTPKHLITATGQRVTLRCSPRSGDLSVYWYQQSLDQGLQFLIQYYNGEERAKGNILERFSAQQFPDLHSELNLSSLELGDSALYFCASSVGGTFNTEAFFGQGTRLTVV.

At least ten counts were recorded for this clonotype. The chain couples TRBV5-1 to TRBJ2-3; 8 bases agree with TRBD1. This CDR3 region has 16 residues. CDR1 SGHRS and CDR2 YFSETQ come from the germline V gene. Trimming at V came to 4 bases and at J to 0 bases, leaving 7 bases not matched to a gene. CDR3 region: CASSVVGTGSTDTQYF. The CDR3 nucleotides read TGCGCCAGCAGCGTGGTCGGGACAGGAAGCACAGATACGCAGTATTTT.

This clonotype was seen only a few times. The V call is TRBV20-1, the J call TRBJ2-1, with TRBD2 as a possible D gene (7 bases). V lost 1 base and J 9 bases, leaving 19 bases between the germline ends. This CDR3 contains 15 residues. Germline values: CDR1 DFQATT, CDR2 SNEGSKA (reference sequence). CDR3 sequence: CSARGVVGGAGEQFF. CDR3 DNA: TGCAGTGCTAGAGGGGTTGTAGGGGGGGCCGGTGAGCAGTTCTTC.

In its sample, this clonotype was seen a few times. This chain connects TRBV6-2 or TRBV6-3 to TRBJ2-5; D might be TRBD1 (5 bases). The CDR3 runs 14 residues. The germline CDR1 and CDR2 sequences are MNHEY and SVGEGT. The ends were cut back, 5 bases at V and 5 bases at J, with 15 bases in the middle. The CDR3 loop reads CASSRMQGGETQYF. In DNA form, the CDR3 reads TGTGCCAGCAGTCGGATGCAGGGTGGGGAGACCCAGTACTTC.

The rearrangement uses TRBV4-2 and TRBJ2-6; weak D call: TRBD1 (5 bases). Germline CDR1 reads LGHNA; CDR2 reads YNFKEQ. The length of the CDR3 is 13 residues. V dropped 8 bases and J dropped 2 bases, with 7 bases sitting between them. CDR3 loop: CASEGAGANVLTF. CDR3 DNA: TGTGCCAGCGAAGGGGCTGGGGCCAACGTCCTGACTTTC.

The chain recombines TRBV18 with TRBJ2-2; D uncertain. The germline V gene has CDR1 KGHSH and CDR2 LQKENI. The CDR3 runs to 16 residues. V was trimmed by 2 bases and J by 2 bases, leaving 12 bases between them. CDR3 amino acids: CASSPYSLENTGELFF. CDR3 in DNA: TGTGCCAGCTCACCATACTCTCTAGAAAACACCGGGGAGCTGTTTTTT.